Shown below are 23 T cell receptor beta chains from a single sample sequenced in a study of T cell clusters in autoimmune cytopenias. Multiplex touch-down PCR amplified TRB using TRB-A and TRB-B pools in one tube. TCRdb reanalyzed the multiplex PCR reads and collapses them to one entry per CDR3 protein, without DNA. This listing includes 11,000 or so distinct CDR3 sequences. TRB amplification used approximately 250 ng of peripheral blood genomic DNA. This sample also appeared in a second study, on T cell repertoires in aging, cancer and after chemotherapy.

The sequenced material came from peripheral blood. The receptors here all came from a human donor in good health.

V is TRBV15 and J is TRBJ2-7. The CDR3 covers 16 residues. Germline V gene data show CDR1 as LNHNV and CDR2 as YYDKDF (reference sequence). CDR3 sequence: CATSRDNRGGFYEQYF.

Considering frequency, this clonotype is medium-sized. CDR3 sequence: CASSPQGADNEQFF. The chain employs TRBV19 and TRBJ2-1; TCRdb gives TRBD1 as the D gene, but with no DNA this cannot be confirmed. This CDR3 spans 14 amino acids. Germline CDR1 reads LNHDA; CDR2 reads SQIVND (reference sequence).

By frequency, this clonotype registers medium-sized. This sequence joins TRBV11-3 and TRBJ1-3. Germline V lookup: CDR1 SGHNT, CDR2 YENEEA. The CDR3 length is 12 residues. The CDR3 spells CASSVHADTIYF.

The genes are TRBV5-6 and TRBJ1-6; TCRdb names TRBD1, which stays unverified in the absence of DNA. There are 16 residues in the CDR3. Per germline, CDR1 SGHDT and CDR2 YYEEEE. CDR3 protein: CASRFRDRGLNSPLHF.

This chain uses TRBV6-5 with TRBJ1-2; the D call of TRBD1 rests on TCRdb alone, since no DNA is present to check it. This CDR3 comprises 15 residues. CDR1 MNHEY and CDR2 SVGAGI come from the germline V gene. This CDR3 reads CASSYSRDSSYGYTF.

The chain couples TRBV30 to TRBJ1-2; the D call of TRBD1 rests on TCRdb alone, since no DNA is present to check it. The CDR3 is 15 amino acids. Germline V gene lookup returns CDR1 GTSNPN and CDR2 SVGIG (reference sequence). The CDR3 loop reads CAWSTPGQGNYGYTF.

The chain has TRBV5-6 and TRBJ2-1; TCRdb indicates TRBD2, and absent DNA this call remains unverified. CDR1 is SGHDT, CDR2 YYEEEE, per germline. The length of the CDR3 is 15 residues. CDR3: CASSLPGLAVNEQFF.

This clonotype is called medium-sized based on its frequency. This chain uses TRBV12-3 or TRBV12-4 with TRBJ2-3; the TCRdb call, TRBD1, lacks DNA for checking. This CDR3 is built from 16 residues. CDR3 sequence: CASSPQGTGHTDTQYF.

V usage is TRBV11-3 and J usage is TRBJ2-7; TCRdb's D gene call, TRBD1, goes unchecked for lack of DNA. The CDR3 consists of 13 residues. Germline CDR1 SGHNT, CDR2 YENEEA. The CDR3 spells CASSPRTRGEQYF.

The rearrangement joins TRBV19 to TRBJ1-1; the TRBD1 assignment by TCRdb is unverifiable without DNA. Looked up from germline, CDR1 is LNHDA and CDR2 is SQIVND (reference sequence). The CDR3 has 11 amino acids. This CDR3 is CASKRLGAAFF.

The gene calls are TRBV27 and TRBJ1-3; TCRdb returns TRBD1, unconfirmable since there is no DNA. CDR3 length equals 13 residues. Germline lookup yields CDR1 MNHEY and CDR2 SMNVEV (reference sequence). The CDR3 loop reads CASRRDAGNTIYF.

The CDR3 is CARYRATAQPQHF. V is TRBV10-1 and J is TRBJ1-5; lacking DNA, the TRBD1 call made by TCRdb goes unchecked. There are 13 residues in the CDR3. Germline lookup yields CDR1 WNHNN and CDR2 SYGVQD (reference sequence).

The V and J genes are TRBV7-6 and TRBJ2-2; absent DNA, TCRdb's TRBD1 call cannot be checked. There are 17 residues in the CDR3. Per the germline V gene, CDR1 is SGHVS and CDR2 is FNYEAQ. The CDR3 loop reads CASSFEGARQAPGELFF.

According to its frequency, this clonotype is medium-sized. The chain combines TRBV15 with TRBJ2-3. Germline CDR1 is LNHNV and CDR2 is YYDKDF (reference sequence). The CDR3 extends over 14 amino acids. The CDR3: CATSRGSSTDTQYF.

The V call is TRBV18, the J call TRBJ2-2; as DNA is missing, the TRBD1 call by TCRdb cannot be tested. CDR1 and CDR2 from the germline V gene are KGHSH and LQKENI. CDR3 size: 15 residues. The CDR3 loop reads CASSPWTGGTGELFF.

The J gene is TRBJ2-5, the V gene TRBV5-6; the TCRdb call, TRBD2, lacks DNA for checking. Per germline, CDR1 SGHDT and CDR2 YYEEEE. CDR3 length: 17 amino acids. The CDR3 loop reads CASSLALTSGDTETQYF.

V and J are TRBV6-5 and TRBJ1-1; the TRBD1 assignment by TCRdb is unverifiable without DNA. This CDR3 has 14 amino acids. CDR1 MNHEY and CDR2 SVGAGI come from the germline V gene. The CDR3 sequence: CASRLQGWIAEAFF.

This sequence joins TRBV5-1 and TRBJ2-2; TCRdb proposes TRBD1, but this gene call is untestable without DNA. Per the germline V gene, CDR1 is SGHRS and CDR2 is YFSETQ. This CDR3 is 14 amino acids long. The CDR3 protein is CASSLDGGPQELFF.

V usage is TRBV5-1 and J usage is TRBJ2-3; TCRdb lists TRBD1, though no DNA is available to test this call. The length of the CDR3 is 15 residues. Germline V gene data show CDR1 as SGHRS and CDR2 as YFSETQ. CDR3: CASREGLAGGDTQYF.

Measured by frequency, this clonotype is medium-sized. The J gene is TRBJ2-5, the V gene TRBV19; without DNA, the TCRdb call of TRBD2 cannot be checked. The germline gives CDR1 LNHDA, CDR2 SQIVND (reference sequence). The CDR3 covers 15 residues. CDR3 region: CASSSGSGGLETQYF.

The rearrangement uses TRBV27 and TRBJ2-1. The CDR3 spans 15 residues. Germline V gene data show CDR1 as MNHEY and CDR2 as SMNVEV (reference sequence). The CDR3 is CASSFQRPSYNEQFF.

The V gene is TRBV5-5, the J gene TRBJ2-1; TCRdb's D gene call, TRBD1, goes unchecked for lack of DNA. CDR1 SGHKS and CDR2 YYEKEE come from the germline V gene (reference sequence). This CDR3 contains 13 residues. The CDR3 sequence is CASSPKGGDEQFF.

This sequence joins TRBV11-3 and TRBJ2-6. Germline CDR1 reads SGHNT; CDR2 reads YENEEA. The CDR3 runs to 15 residues. CDR3: CASSMVLSGANVLTF.